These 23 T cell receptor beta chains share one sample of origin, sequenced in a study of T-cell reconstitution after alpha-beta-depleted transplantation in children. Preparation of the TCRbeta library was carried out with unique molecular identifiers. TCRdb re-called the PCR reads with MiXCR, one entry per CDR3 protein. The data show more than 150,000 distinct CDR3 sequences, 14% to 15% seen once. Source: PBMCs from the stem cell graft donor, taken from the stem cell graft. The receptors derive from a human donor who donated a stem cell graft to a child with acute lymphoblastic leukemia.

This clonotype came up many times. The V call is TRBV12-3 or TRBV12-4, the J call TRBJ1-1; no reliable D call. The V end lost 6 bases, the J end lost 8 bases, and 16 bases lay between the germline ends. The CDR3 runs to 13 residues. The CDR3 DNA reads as TGTGCCAGCAGCTTACGGGATGCGATGGAAGCTTTCTTT. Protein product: CASSLRDAMEAFF.

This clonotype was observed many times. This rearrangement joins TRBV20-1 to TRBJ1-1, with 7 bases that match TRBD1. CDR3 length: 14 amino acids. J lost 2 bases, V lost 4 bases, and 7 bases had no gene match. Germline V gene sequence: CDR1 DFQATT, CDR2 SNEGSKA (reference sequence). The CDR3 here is CSAKAQGGNTEAFF. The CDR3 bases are TGCAGTGCTAAGGCGCAGGGGGGAAACACTGAAGCTTTCTTT.

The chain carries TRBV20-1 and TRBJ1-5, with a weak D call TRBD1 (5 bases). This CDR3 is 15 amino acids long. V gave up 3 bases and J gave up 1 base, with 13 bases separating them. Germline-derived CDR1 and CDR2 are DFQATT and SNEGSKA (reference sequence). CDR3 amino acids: CSASPMRGSNQPQHF. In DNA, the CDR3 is TGCAGTGCTAGCCCCATGAGGGGCAGCAATCAGCCCCAGCATTTT.

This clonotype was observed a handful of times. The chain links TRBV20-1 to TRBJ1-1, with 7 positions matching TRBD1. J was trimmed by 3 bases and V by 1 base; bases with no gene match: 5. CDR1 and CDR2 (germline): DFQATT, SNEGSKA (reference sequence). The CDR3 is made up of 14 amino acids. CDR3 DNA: TGCAGTGCTAGAGCGACAGGGACCGACACTGAAGCTTTCTTT. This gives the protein CSARATGTDTEAFF.

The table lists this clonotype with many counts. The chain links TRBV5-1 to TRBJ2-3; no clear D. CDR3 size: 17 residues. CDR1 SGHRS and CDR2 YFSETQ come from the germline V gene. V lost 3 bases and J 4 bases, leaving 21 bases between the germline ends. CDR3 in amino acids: CASSSLYYNSGPDTQYF. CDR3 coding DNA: TGCGCCAGCAGCTCATTATACTACAACTCTGGGCCAGATACGCAGTATTTT.

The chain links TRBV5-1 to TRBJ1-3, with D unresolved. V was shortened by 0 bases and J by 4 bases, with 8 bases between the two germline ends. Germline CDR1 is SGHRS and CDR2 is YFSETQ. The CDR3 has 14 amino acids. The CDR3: CASSLEGLGNTIYF. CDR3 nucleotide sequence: TGCGCCAGCAGCTTGGAAGGGCTCGGAAACACCATATATTTT.

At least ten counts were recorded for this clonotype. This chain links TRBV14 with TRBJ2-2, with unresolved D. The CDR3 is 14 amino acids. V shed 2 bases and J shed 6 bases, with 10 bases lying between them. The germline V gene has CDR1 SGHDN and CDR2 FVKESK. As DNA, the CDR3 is TGTGCCAGCAGCCAATACTTTCCGTCCGGGGAGCTGTTTTTT. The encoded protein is CASSQYFPSGELFF. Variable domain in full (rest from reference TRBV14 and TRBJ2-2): EAGVTQFPSHSVIEKGQTVTLRCDPISGHDNLYWYRRVMGKEIKFLLHFVKESKQDESGMPNNRFLAERTGGTYSTLKVQPAELEDSGVYFCASSQYFPSGELFFGEGSRLTVL.

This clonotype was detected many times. The CDR3 nucleotides are TGTGCCAGCAGCTTTCAATCCCGAGGGCTCGAGCAGTACTTC. Its translation is CASSFQSRGLEQYF. The genes are TRBV5-5 and TRBJ2-7; possibly TRBD2 for D (5 bases). Trimming pared 2 bases from V and 6 bases from J, leaving 15 bases between. CDR3 length equals 14 residues. CDR1 is SGHKS and CDR2 is YYEKEE in the germline V gene (reference sequence).

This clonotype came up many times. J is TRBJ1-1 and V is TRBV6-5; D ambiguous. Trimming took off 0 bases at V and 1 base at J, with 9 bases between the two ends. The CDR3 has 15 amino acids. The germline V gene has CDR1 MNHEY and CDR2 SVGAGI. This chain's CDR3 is CASSYSTVRNTEAFF. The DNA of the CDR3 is TGTGCCAGCAGTTACTCGACGGTTAGGAACACTGAAGCTTTCTTT.

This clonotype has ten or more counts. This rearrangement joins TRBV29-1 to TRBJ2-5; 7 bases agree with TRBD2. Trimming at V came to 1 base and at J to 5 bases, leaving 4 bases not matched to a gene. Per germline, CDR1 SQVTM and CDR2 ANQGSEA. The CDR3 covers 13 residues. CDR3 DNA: TGCAGCGTTGAAGGGACTAGAGATGAGACCCAGTACTTC. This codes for CSVEGTRDETQYF.

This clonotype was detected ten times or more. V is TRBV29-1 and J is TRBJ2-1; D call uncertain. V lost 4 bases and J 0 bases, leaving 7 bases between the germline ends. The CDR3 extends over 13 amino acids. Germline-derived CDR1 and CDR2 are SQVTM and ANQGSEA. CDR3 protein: CSVAGSSYNEQFF. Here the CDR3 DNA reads TGCAGCGTTGCGGGTAGCTCCTACAATGAGCAGTTCTTC.

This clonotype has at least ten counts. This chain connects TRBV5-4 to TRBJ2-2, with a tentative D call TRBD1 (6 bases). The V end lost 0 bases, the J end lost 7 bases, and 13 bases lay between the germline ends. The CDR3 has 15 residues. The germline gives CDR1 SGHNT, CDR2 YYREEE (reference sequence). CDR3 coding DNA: TGTGCCAGCAGCTTGGGTTCTGGGGGCAACGGGGAGCTGTTTTTT. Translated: CASSLGSGGNGELFF.

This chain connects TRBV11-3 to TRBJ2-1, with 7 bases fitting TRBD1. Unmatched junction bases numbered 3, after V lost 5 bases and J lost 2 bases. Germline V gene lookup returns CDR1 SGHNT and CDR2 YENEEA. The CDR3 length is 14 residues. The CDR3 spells CASSPGQAYNEQFF. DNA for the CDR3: TGTGCCAGCAGCCCCGGACAGGCCTACAATGAGCAGTTCTTC.

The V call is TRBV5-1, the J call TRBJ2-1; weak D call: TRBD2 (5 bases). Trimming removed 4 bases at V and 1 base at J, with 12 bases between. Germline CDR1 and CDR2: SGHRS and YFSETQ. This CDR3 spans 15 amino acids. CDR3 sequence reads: CASSAGLQSYNEQFF. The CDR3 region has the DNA TGCGCCAGCAGCGCAGGACTGCAATCCTACAATGAGCAGTTCTTC. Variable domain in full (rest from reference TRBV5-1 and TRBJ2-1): KAGVTQTPRYLIKTRGQQVTLSCSPISGHRSVSWYQQTPGQGLQFLFEYFSETQRNKGNFPGRFSGRQFSNSRSEMNVSTLELGDSALYLCASSAGLQSYNEQFFGPGTRLTVL.

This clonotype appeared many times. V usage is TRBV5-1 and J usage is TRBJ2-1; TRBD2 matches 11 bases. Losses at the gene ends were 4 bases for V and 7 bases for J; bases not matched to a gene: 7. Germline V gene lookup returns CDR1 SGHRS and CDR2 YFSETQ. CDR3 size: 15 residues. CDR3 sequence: CASSTVAGGPNEQFF. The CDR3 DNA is TGCGCCAGCAGCACTGTAGCGGGAGGGCCGAATGAGCAGTTCTTC.

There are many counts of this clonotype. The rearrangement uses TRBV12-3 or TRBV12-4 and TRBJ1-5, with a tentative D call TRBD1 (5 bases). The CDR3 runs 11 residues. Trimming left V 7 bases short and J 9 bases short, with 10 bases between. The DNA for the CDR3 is TGTGCCAGCACTTCCGGGACGCCCCAGCATTTT. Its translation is CASTSGTPQHF.

CDR3 DNA: TGTGCCAGCAGTGAAATTCAGGGGGGGAACACTGAAGCTTTCTTT. It yields the protein CASSEIQGGNTEAFF. The rearrangement joins TRBV9 to TRBJ1-1, with 7 nucleotides matching TRBD1. Germline trimming cut 5 bases from V and 1 base from J; bases unmatched to any gene: 8. The germline V gene encodes CDR1 SGDLS and CDR2 YYNGEE. The length of the CDR3 is 15 residues.

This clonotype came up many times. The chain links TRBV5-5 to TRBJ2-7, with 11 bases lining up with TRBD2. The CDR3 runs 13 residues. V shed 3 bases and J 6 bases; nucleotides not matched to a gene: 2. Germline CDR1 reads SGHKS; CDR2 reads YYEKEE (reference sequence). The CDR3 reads CASSWGLAVEQYF. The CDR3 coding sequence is TGTGCCAGCAGCTGGGGACTAGCGGTCGAGCAGTACTTC.

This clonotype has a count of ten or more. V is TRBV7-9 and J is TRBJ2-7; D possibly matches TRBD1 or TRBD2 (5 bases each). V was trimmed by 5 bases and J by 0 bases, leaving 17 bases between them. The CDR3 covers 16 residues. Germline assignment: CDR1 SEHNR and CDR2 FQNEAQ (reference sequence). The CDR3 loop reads CASSPRGDLSSYEQYF. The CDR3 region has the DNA TGTGCCAGCAGCCCCCGGGGCGACCTGAGCTCCTACGAGCAGTACTTC.

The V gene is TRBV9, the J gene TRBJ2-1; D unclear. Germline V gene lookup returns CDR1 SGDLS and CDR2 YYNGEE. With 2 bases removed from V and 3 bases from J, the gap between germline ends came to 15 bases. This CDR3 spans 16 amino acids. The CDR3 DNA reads TGTGCCAGCAGCGTGGATTCTAGTATCTTCTACAATGAGCAGTTCTTC. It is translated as CASSVDSSIFYNEQFF.

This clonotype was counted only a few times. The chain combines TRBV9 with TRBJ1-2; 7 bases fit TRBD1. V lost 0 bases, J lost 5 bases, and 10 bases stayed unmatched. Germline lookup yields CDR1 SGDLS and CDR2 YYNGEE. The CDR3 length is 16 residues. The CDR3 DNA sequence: TGTGCCAGCAGCGTAGATCTCTCGACAGGGCGGTATGGCTACACCTTC. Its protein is CASSVDLSTGRYGYTF.

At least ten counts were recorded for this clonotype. CDR3 nucleotide sequence: TGTGCCAGCAGTGCCCGACTAGCGGGACATGCAGATACGCAGTATTTT. Amino acids: CASSARLAGHADTQYF. The chain employs TRBV28 and TRBJ2-3, with 11 positions matching TRBD2. The V and J ends lost 5 bases and 4 bases, in that order; junction bases with no gene match: 8. In germline, CDR1 is MDHEN, CDR2 SYDVKM. The CDR3 has 16 residues. The full variable domain, in which reference TRBV28 and TRBJ2-3 provide the parts outside the CDR3, is DVKVTQSSRYLVKRTGEKVFLECVQDMDHENMFWYRQDPGLGLRLIYFSYDVKMKEKGDIPEGYSVSREKKERFSLILESASTNQTSMYLCASSARLAGHADTQYFGPGTRLTVL.

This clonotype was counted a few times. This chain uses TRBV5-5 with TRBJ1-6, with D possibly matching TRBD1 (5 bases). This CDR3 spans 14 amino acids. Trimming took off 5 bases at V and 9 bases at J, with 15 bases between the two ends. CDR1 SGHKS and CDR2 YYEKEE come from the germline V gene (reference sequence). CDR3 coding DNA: TGTGCCAGCAGTAAGGGACTCGAGGGTTCACCCCTCCACTTT. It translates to CASSKGLEGSPLHF.